Here is one T cell receptor beta chain with its context. Every sampled donor was Caucasian and healthy. This entry is derived from a study of identical twins. In TCRdb, the 5' RACE reads were re-called with MiXCR into one record per CDR3 protein. The sample includes more than 1.5 million distinct CDR3 sequences, 32% of them seen just once. Sequenced input: cord blood. This clonotype was sampled from a newborn girl in good health.

CDR3 DNA: TGCGCCAGCAGCCCGCAGGCACTAGCGGGGGGATACCAAGAGACCCAGTACTTC. This codes for CASSPQALAGGYQETQYF. The chain recombines TRBV5-1 with TRBJ2-5; 12 bases line up with TRBD2. Looked up from germline, CDR1 is SGHRS and CDR2 is YFSETQ. Trimming at V came to 4 bases and at J to 0 bases, leaving 10 bases not matched to a gene. The CDR3 sequence is 18 residues long.